The 16 T cell receptor beta chains given below trace back to one sample, sequenced in a study of graft-versus-host responses after intestinal transplantation. TCRdb's copy holds only in-frame clones and misses some; the assay was immunoSEQ multiplex PCR. The data show 25,000 to 35,000 clones, about 90% seen once. The sample consisted of PBMCs, taken nearly 470 days after intestinal transplantation. The receptors were sampled from a human patient who received an intestinal transplant, so some T cells may come from the graft donor.

The V gene is TRBV7-3, the J gene TRBJ2-1, with D possibly matching TRBD2 (5 bases). The CDR3 covers 14 residues. The germline V and J ends were trimmed by 5 bases and 7 bases, with 15 bases remaining between them. Germline CDR1 and CDR2: SGHTA and FQGTGA. The CDR3: CASSLLGGSNEQFF. CDR3 nucleotide sequence: TGTGCCAGCAGCCTACTAGGAGGTTCGAATGAGCAGTTCTTC.

The J gene is TRBJ2-1, the V gene TRBV27; no clear D. Germline values: CDR1 MNHEY, CDR2 SMNVEV (reference sequence). The CDR3 totals 15 residues. The V end was cut by 8 bases, the J end by 6 bases, with 20 bases between. The CDR3 loop reads CASGRISGSTNEQFF. As DNA, the CDR3 is TGTGCCAGCGGACGAATTAGTGGGTCCACCAATGAGCAGTTCTTC.

The chain combines TRBV28 with TRBJ1-4, with a possible D match to TRBD1 (6 bases). This CDR3 has 12 amino acids. Germline assignment: CDR1 MDHEN and CDR2 SYDVKM. Trimming pared 3 bases from V and 8 bases from J, leaving 7 bases between. DNA of the CDR3: TGTGCCAGCAGTTTTGGACAGGAAAAACTGTTTTTT. This gives the protein CASSFGQEKLFF.

The chain links TRBV2 to TRBJ1-1; weak D call: TRBD1 (5 bases). Trimming took off 5 bases at V and 2 bases at J, with 9 bases between the two ends. This CDR3 is 13 amino acids long. Germline-derived CDR1 and CDR2 are SNHLY and FYNNEI. CDR3 nucleotide sequence: TGTGCCAGCAGTCAGGGAGGAAACACTGAAGCTTTCTTT. It codes for CASSQGGNTEAFF. The full variable domain, its missing parts supplied by reference TRBV2 and TRBJ1-1, is EPEVTQTPSHQVTQMGQEVILRCVPISNHLYFYWYRQILGQKVEFLVSFYNNEISEKSEIFDDQFSVERPDGSNFTLKIRSTKLEDSAMYFCASSQGGNTEAFFGQGTRLTVV.

The rearrangement uses TRBV9 and TRBJ1-5; 7 bases are shared with TRBD1. This CDR3 region has 15 residues. Unmatched junction bases numbered 9, after V lost 3 bases and J lost 6 bases. Germline CDR1 reads SGDLS; CDR2 reads YYNGEE. CDR3 DNA: TGTGCCAGCAGCGCTGAGGGACAGTACTTTCAGCCCCAGCATTTT. Its protein is CASSAEGQYFQPQHF.

The V gene is TRBV28, the J gene TRBJ1-5, with 7 bases matching TRBD1. The CDR3 is 14 residues long. V was pared by 4 bases and J by 5 bases, with 5 bases of the junction left unmatched. Germline V gives CDR1 MDHEN, CDR2 SYDVKM. The CDR3 DNA reads as TGTGCCAGCAGTTCTTTCACAGGGGATCAGCCCCAGCATTTT. It translates to CASSSFTGDQPQHF.

V is TRBV28 and J is TRBJ1-3; the match to TRBD1 covers 12 bases. CDR3 length: 16 residues. V shed 7 bases, J shed 0 bases, and the junction held 4 bases outside the gene matches. Per germline, CDR1 MDHEN and CDR2 SYDVKM. CDR3 protein: CASNRDRGPSGNTIYF. In nucleotides, the CDR3 is TGTGCCAGCAATAGGGACAGGGGGCCCTCTGGAAACACCATATATTTT.

The rearrangement uses TRBV18 and TRBJ1-1; the D gene is possibly TRBD1 (5 bases). The V end was cut by 1 base, the J end by 5 bases, with 14 bases between. Germline V CDR1 and CDR2: KGHSH, LQKENI. There are 15 residues in the CDR3. The CDR3 sequence is CASSPQEGRGTEAFF. The CDR3, as DNA: TGTGCCAGCTCACCACAGGAGGGCCGGGGGACTGAAGCTTTCTTT.

V gene TRBV7-9 combines with J gene TRBJ2-6; D is undetermined. The CDR3 has 15 amino acids. Trimming stripped 1 base from V and 0 bases from J, with 4 bases between. In germline, CDR1 is SEHNR, CDR2 FQNEAQ (reference sequence). For the CDR3, the DNA is TGTGCCAGCAGCTTAGTGACCTCTGGGGCCAACGTCCTGACTTTC. It specifies CASSLVTSGANVLTF.

The chain recombines TRBV7-2 with TRBJ2-2, with 10 bases fitting TRBD2. V lost 7 bases and J lost 1; bases outside the gene matches: 6. Germline V CDR1 and CDR2: SGHTA, FQGNSA. This CDR3 contains 16 residues. The CDR3 sequence is CASKSGGALNTGELFF. The CDR3 region has the DNA TGTGCCAGCAAAAGCGGGGGGGCCCTGAACACCGGGGAGCTGTTTTTT.

V is TRBV6-5 and J is TRBJ2-7; D possibly corresponds to TRBD2 (5 bases). CDR3 length: 15 amino acids. From germline, CDR1 is MNHEY and CDR2 SVGAGI. Trimming stripped 5 bases from V and 3 bases from J, with 17 bases between. CDR3 bases: TGTGCCAGCAGTACCGGGCAGAGGGTCTTCTACGAGCAGTACTTC. As protein: CASSTGQRVFYEQYF.

This sequence joins TRBV29-1 and TRBJ2-3; tentative D call: TRBD2 (6 bases). With 1 base removed from V and 0 bases from J, the gap between germline ends came to 11 bases. This CDR3 is 15 amino acids long. Germline values: CDR1 SQVTM, CDR2 ANQGSEA. The CDR3 DNA sequence: TGCAGCGTTGAAGCGGCGGGGACTAGCACAGATACGCAGTATTTT. Encoded protein: CSVEAAGTSTDTQYF.

This sequence joins TRBV6-4 and TRBJ2-1; 9 bases map to TRBD2. Germline V gene lookup returns CDR1 MRHNA and CDR2 SNTAGT. The CDR3 is 18 amino acids. V dropped 6 bases and J dropped 0; count of bases not matched to a gene: 12. The DNA of the CDR3 is TGTGCCAGCAGCGCAAAATCGGGGACTAGCCTCTCCTACAATGAGCAGTTCTTC. Translated, it gives CASSAKSGTSLSYNEQFF.

The rearrangement links TRBV7-9 to TRBJ1-1, with TRBD1 identical over 7 bases. CDR3 length equals 15 residues. The germline V gene has CDR1 SEHNR and CDR2 FQNEAQ (reference sequence). V was pared by 6 bases and J by 5 bases, with 12 bases of the junction left unmatched. The CDR3 region has the DNA TGTGCCAGCAGGAACCGAGGGGGCTGGAATACTGAAGCTTTCTTT. Translation: CASRNRGGWNTEAFF.

This rearrangement joins TRBV27 to TRBJ1-5; 7 positions agree with TRBD1. Germline V gene data show CDR1 as MNHEY and CDR2 as SMNVEV (reference sequence). CDR3 length equals 17 residues. The ends lost 5 bases at V and 0 bases at J; junction bases unmatched: 10. CDR3 sequence (DNA): TGTGCCAGCAGTCCGTTTGGGACAGCCGTTAGCAATCAGCCCCAGCATTTT. Its protein is CASSPFGTAVSNQPQHF.

This sequence joins TRBV30 and TRBJ2-7, with 10 bases fitting TRBD1. Per the germline V gene, CDR1 is GTSNPN and CDR2 is SVGIG (reference sequence). This CDR3 region has 13 residues. The V segment lost 1 base and the J segment 3 bases; nucleotides outside the gene matches: 0. In DNA, the CDR3 is TGTGCCTGGAGTGGGACAGGGGGCTACGAGCAGTACTTC. Encoded protein: CAWSGTGGYEQYF.